This TCR beta chain appears in the sequencing data of a study of shared clonotypes between healthy human individuals. Study in general: With ages of 18 to 49, the donors were a couple of women and three men.

This clone was observed a single time. Trimming removed 6 bases from V and 2 bases from J; junction bases left unmatched: 7. The length of the CDR3 is 15 residues. Per germline, CDR1 SEHNR and CDR2 FQNEAQ (reference sequence). Genomic DNA per cell subset filled all wells of several immunoSEQ plates. Unsorted PBMC samples were amplified in replicate PCRs containing roughly 300 ng DNA, some 30,000 T cell genomes. Data came from immunoSEQ multiplex PCR; TCRdb stores just in-frame clones and leaves some out. Of about 470,000 clones listed, roughly 77% are singletons. Donation came from healthy HIV-negative adults that had no recent acute infections or vaccinations.

The chain carries TRBV7-9 and TRBJ2-7; 10 nucleotides line up with TRBD1. The specimen was PBMCs. The sequence came from a woman in her forties in good health. Some clones in this sample may be carry-over from other donors' samples. The CDR3 is CASRRPGQGTYEQYF. Here the CDR3 DNA reads TGTGCCAGCAGAAGACCGGGACAGGGGACCTACGAGCAGTACTTC.